These T cell receptor beta chains were read from a single sample in a study of technical replicates of blood from four donors. Sequenced by immunoSEQ multiplex PCR; TCRdb stores in-frame clones only, minus some. Of about 14,000 clones listed, approximately 81% were seen once; the top ten hold approximately 12%. Sequenced: PBMCs. These receptor sequences come from a human donor in good health. Each CDR3 is given with its conserved first and last residue. D genes are given only for firm matches. Clone size is stated in some rows and not others, as once, few, many or a class when expanded.

TRBV19,few,TRBD1,TRBJ1-5,CASRTGGQNNQPQHF,TGTGCCAGTAGGACAGGGGGGCAAAACAATCAGCCCCAGCATTTT
TRBV7-6,-,TRBD2,TRBJ2-1,CASRPPGLAGINEQFF,TGTGCCAGCAGACCCCCGGGACTAGCGGGGATCAATGAGCAGTTCTTC
TRBV7-6,-,-,TRBJ2-3,CASSPRGKGGTDTQYF,TGTGCCAGCAGCCCTAGAGGGAAGGGTGGCACAGATACGCAGTATTTT
TRBV6-1,few,-,TRBJ1-1,CASSDGGKGDTEAFF,TGTGCCAGCAGTGATGGGGGGAAAGGGGACACTGAAGCTTTCTTT
TRBV9,-,TRBD2,TRBJ2-3,CASSVGTSGSDTQYF,TGTGCCAGCAGCGTAGGGACTAGCGGGAGTGATACGCAGTATTTT
TRBV29-1,-,TRBD2,TRBJ2-2,CSVAGSNTGELFF,TGCAGCGTAGCGGGATCGAACACCGGGGAGCTGTTTTTT
TRBV28,-,-,TRBJ2-1,CASRWDNSYNEQFF,TGTGCCAGCCGCTGGGACAATTCCTACAATGAGCAGTTCTTC
TRBV18,-,-,TRBJ1-3,CASSPGDTIYF,TGTGCCAGCTCACCGGGAGACACCATATATTTT
TRBV6-1,-,TRBD1,TRBJ2-2,CASSRDRGTGELFF,TGTGCCAGCAGTAGAGACAGGGGTACCGGGGAGCTGTTTTTT
TRBV7-9,-,-,TRBJ1-5,CASSFLTGPQHF,TGTGCCAGCAGCTTCCTGACAGGGCCCCAGCATTTT
TRBV7-8,-,TRBD1,TRBJ2-2,CASSRRQGESTGELFF,TGTGCCAGCAGCCGAAGACAGGGGGAGTCCACCGGGGAGCTGTTTTTT
TRBV7-9,-,-,TRBJ1-1,CASSLAGGEGVTTEAFF,TGTGCCAGCAGCTTAGCAGGGGGGGAGGGTGTGACCACTGAAGCTTTCTTT
TRBV10-3,-,TRBD1,TRBJ2-2,CAISRGQPGQNTGELFF,TGTGCCATCAGTAGGGGGCAACCGGGACAGAACACCGGGGAGCTGTTTTTT
TRBV2,few,-,TRBJ2-2,CASSEARANTGELFF,TGTGCCAGCAGTGAAGCCAGGGCGAACACCGGGGAGCTGTTTTTT
TRBV6-6,-,TRBD1,TRBJ1-3,CASSYSDRGSGNTIYF,TGTGCCAGCAGTTACTCAGACAGGGGGAGCGGAAACACCATATATTTT
TRBV6-5,-,-,TRBJ1-1,CASSLLQSTEAFF,TGTGCCAGCAGCCTTCTACAGAGCACTGAAGCTTTCTTT
TRBV7-8,-,TRBD2,TRBJ2-1,CACRERETYNEQFF,TGTGCCTGCAGGGAGCGGGAAACTTACAATGAGCAGTTCTTC
TRBV28,-,-,TRBJ2-5,CASSPGQVSETQYF,TGTGCCAGCAGCCCAGGGCAGGTATCGGAGACCCAGTACTTC
TRBV4-2,-,TRBD1,TRBJ2-6,CASSQAGQGASGANVLTF,TGTGCCAGCAGCCAAGCGGGACAGGGGGCATCTGGGGCCAACGTCCTGACTTTC
TRBV18,-,TRBD1,TRBJ1-2,CASSPVGTGTYGYTF,TGTGCCAGCTCACCAGTGGGGACAGGGACCTATGGCTACACCTTC
TRBV30,-,TRBD2,TRBJ2-1,CAWRGTSEVNEQFF,TGTGCCTGGAGAGGGACTAGCGAGGTCAATGAGCAGTTCTTC
TRBV27,-,TRBD1,TRBJ2-1,CASSSRTGSYNEQFF,TGTGCCAGCAGTTCTCGGACAGGGTCCTACAATGAGCAGTTCTTC
TRBV11-2,-,-,TRBJ2-7,CASSPEIPYEQYF,TGTGCCAGCAGCCCCGAGATTCCCTACGAGCAGTACTTC
TRBV10-3,-,-,TRBJ1-1,CAISENGDTEAFF,TGTGCCATCAGTGAGAACGGGGACACTGAAGCTTTCTTT
TRBV7-9,-,-,TRBJ1-1,CASSLVVRVVMNTEAFF,TGTGCCAGCAGCTTAGTGGTCCGGGTAGTCATGAACACTGAAGCTTTCTTT
TRBV5-5,-,-,TRBJ2-7,CASSLDHTPYEQYF,TGTGCCAGCAGCTTGGACCACACCCCCTACGAGCAGTACTTC
TRBV21-1,few,-,TRBJ2-2,CASSKASGDTGELFF,TGTGCCAGCAGCAAAGCAAGCGGAGACACCGGGGAGCTGTTTTTT
TRBV11-2,-,TRBD1,TRBJ1-3,CASSQQGVSGNTIYF,TGTGCCAGCAGCCAACAGGGGGTTTCTGGAAACACCATATATTTT